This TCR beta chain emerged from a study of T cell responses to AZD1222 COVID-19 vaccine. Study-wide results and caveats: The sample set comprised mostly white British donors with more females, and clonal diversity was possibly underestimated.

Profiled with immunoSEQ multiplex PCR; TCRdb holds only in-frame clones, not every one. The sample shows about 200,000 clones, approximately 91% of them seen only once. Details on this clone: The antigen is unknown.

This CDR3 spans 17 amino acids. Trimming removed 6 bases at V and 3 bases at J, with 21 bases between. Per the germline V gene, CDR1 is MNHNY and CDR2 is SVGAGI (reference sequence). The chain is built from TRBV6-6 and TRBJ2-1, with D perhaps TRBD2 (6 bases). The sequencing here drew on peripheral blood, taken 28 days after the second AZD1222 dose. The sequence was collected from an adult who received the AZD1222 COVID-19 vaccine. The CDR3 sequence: CASSSSILASGYNEQFF. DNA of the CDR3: TGTGCCAGCAGCTCCTCTATTCTAGCGAGCGGCTACAATGAGCAGTTCTTC.